This TCR beta chain was obtained from a study of spatial heterogeneity in lung cancer. Overall study context: The study consistently detected more beta-chain than alpha-chain sequences. General observations from the study: Blood showed ubiquitous tumor TCRs more often at resection than at routine follow-up.

Time point given: sample taken at primary tumor resection. Whole RNA was taken from tumor, nontumor lung or frozen PBMC; it was then sequenced unsorted. TCRdb itself ran the 5' RACE reads through MiXCR, one entry per CDR3 protein. This table holds roughly 49,000 distinct CDR3 sequences, more than 6.5% found once. This clonotype showed up many times. What it binds is unknown. The material was PBMCs, obtained at surgery. The sequence derives from a female donor with early-stage non-small cell lung cancer.

The DNA of the CDR3 is TGTGCCAGCAAAGTTGGGGGGGCCACCGGGGAGCTGTTTTTT. The encoded protein is CASKVGGATGELFF. The J gene is TRBJ2-2, the V gene TRBV28, with D possibly being TRBD2 (7 bases). Germline lookup yields CDR1 MDHEN and CDR2 SYDVKM. CDR3 length equals 14 residues. V was trimmed by 7 bases and J by 4 bases, leaving 13 bases between them. The full variable domain, rest sourced from reference TRBV28 and TRBJ2-2, is DVKVTQSSRYLVKRTGEKVFLECVQDMDHENMFWYRQDPGLGLRLIYFSYDVKMKEKGDIPEGYSVSREKKERFSLILESASTNQTSMYLCASKVGGATGELFFGEGSRLTVL.